This TCR beta chain was recorded in a study of patients and donors after allogeneic stem cell transplantation. There are a few counts of this clonotype. V was clipped by 3 bases and J by 0 bases, with 9 bases between them. CDR3 size: 14 residues. CDR1 and CDR2 from the germline V gene are LGHNA and YSLEER. TCRdb itself ran the RT-PCR reads through MiXCR, one entry per CDR3 protein. The repertoire holds about 960,000 distinct CDR3 sequences, with roughly 18% as singletons. This chain connects TRBV4-3 to TRBJ2-7; possibly TRBD1 for D (5 bases). Material for sequencing was blood, either unsorted or a sorted T cell fraction (not recorded which). This TCR was sampled from a human donor who was either an allogeneic HSCT recipient or a stem cell or donor lymphocyte infusion donor (not recorded which). It is not recorded whose cells these are; they may come from a transplant donor. The CDR3 region has the DNA TGCGCCAGCAGCCACCAGGGAAACTCCTACGAGCAGTACTTC. This sequence encodes CASSHQGNSYEQYF.